Listed below are T cell receptor beta chains from one sample, sequenced in a study of PD-L1 blockade in urothelial cancer. TCRdb's copy holds only in-frame clones and misses some; the assay was immunoSEQ multiplex PCR. The sample contains around 40,000 clones, about 89% of which appear only once. The sequencing here drew on PBMCs, taken around atezolizumab (anti-PD-L1) treatment. Receptors originate from a woman aged 60-75 years with urothelial cancer. The CDR3 runs from the conserved cysteine through the conserved F or W. D genes are given only for firm matches. A row's size may be missing; if present it is once, few, many or a size class.

D gene	clone size	V gene	J gene	CDR3 DNA	CDR3 protein
TRBD2	NA	TRBV2	TRBJ2-2	TGTGCCAGCAGTGTACCTAGCGGGAGGGCCTCCGGGGAGCTGTTTTTT	CASSVPSGRASGELFF
TRBD2	NA	TRBV28	TRBJ2-7	TGTGCCAGCAGTCCCTCCCTAGCGGGAGGGCCTGGGCAGTACTTC	CASSPSLAGGPGQYF
NA	few	TRBV27	TRBJ2-1	TGTGCCAGCAGTTTGGCGGGATCCTACAATGAGCAGTTCTTC	CASSLAGSYNEQFF
NA	NA	TRBV27	TRBJ1-4	TGTGCCAGCAGTGCCAGACAGAACGAAAAACTGTTTTTT	CASSARQNEKLFF
NA	NA	TRBV25-1	TRBJ2-7	TGTGCCAGCAGTGAAGAACTAGCCCTAAACGAGCAGTACTTC	CASSEELALNEQYF
TRBD2	NA	TRBV7-2	TRBJ2-7	TGTGCCAGCAGCCGCCGCGGGACTAGCGGATCCTACGAGCAGTACTTC	CASSRRGTSGSYEQYF
NA	NA	TRBV5-1	TRBJ1-1	TGCGCCAGCAGTCTCGTCTCGGGGAACACTGAAGCTTTCTTT	CASSLVSGNTEAFF
NA	once	TRBV11-3	TRBJ2-2	TGTGCCAGCAGCTCATCCCTTTACAGAACCGGGGAGCTGTTTTTT	CASSSSLYRTGELFF
TRBD2	NA	TRBV5-6	TRBJ2-1	TGTGCCAGCGCTGGTGGGCTAGCGGGAGGGCCGGTTTATAATGAGCAGTTCTTC	CASAGGLAGGPVYNEQFF
TRBD2	once	TRBV5-1	TRBJ2-1	TGCGCCAGCAGCTTGGGAGGGACTAGCGGCGAGCAGTTCTTC	CASSLGGTSGEQFF
NA	NA	TRBV2	TRBJ1-1	TGTGCCAGCAGTGAAGCGTCCACAGCCACTGCTGAAGCTTTCTTT	CASSEASTATAEAFF
NA	NA	TRBV9	TRBJ1-2	TGTGCCAGCAGCGTAGGCAGGGGAAACTATGGCTACACCTTC	CASSVGRGNYGYTF
NA	NA	TRBV5-1	TRBJ1-2	TGCGCCAGCAGCTTGGGGGACAACACTAACTATGGCTACACCTTC	CASSLGDNTNYGYTF
TRBD1	NA	TRBV23-1	TRBJ2-3	TGCGCCAGCAGTCAGGGGGACAGGTCCCTAAGGTCCACAGATACGCAGTATTTT	CASSQGDRSLRSTDTQYF
TRBD1	NA	TRBV19	TRBJ1-4	TGTGCCAGTAGTCCTGGACAGGGACCTAATGAAAAACTGTTTTTT	CASSPGQGPNEKLFF
NA	NA	TRBV5-1	TRBJ2-3	TGCGCCAGCAGCGCCGGGGTAGCGAGCACAGATACGCAGTATTTT	CASSAGVASTDTQYF
NA	NA	TRBV6-1	TRBJ2-7	TGTGCCAGCACCCGGAGTTGGTCAACGGGGTACGAGCAGTACTTC	CASTRSWSTGYEQYF
NA	NA	TRBV2	TRBJ2-6	TGTGCCACCGTAGATTTTACTGGGGCCAACGTCCTGACTTTC	CATVDFTGANVLTF
NA	NA	TRBV1	TRBJ2-5	TGCACCAGCAGCCATGCGGGCGCTGCCTGGGAGACCCAGTACTTC	CTSSHAGAAWETQYF
NA	NA	TRBV4-2	TRBJ1-4	TGTGCCAGCAGCCAAGGGGTACTCCAGCGCGAAAAACTGTTTTTT	CASSQGVLQREKLFF
TRBD1	NA	TRBV6-1	TRBJ1-4	TGTGCCAGCAGTGAAATGCAGGGGGTGGCCCGCCTGTTTTTT	CASSEMQGVARLFF
TRBD1	NA	TRBV18	TRBJ1-3	TGTGCCAGCTCACCGGAGACAGGGGTAAACACCATATATTTT	CASSPETGVNTIYF
TRBD1	NA	TRBV27	TRBJ2-1	TGTGCCACCAGGACAGGGGGCTTTCTCTACAATGAGCAGTTCTTC	CATRTGGFLYNEQFF
TRBD1	NA	TRBV4-1	TRBJ2-7	TGCGCCAGCAGCCAGACCGGGACAGGGGGCGACGAGCAGTACTTC	CASSQTGTGGDEQYF
NA	NA	TRBV7-9	TRBJ2-2	TGTGCCAGCAGCTCCGGACAGAACACCGGGGAGCTGTTTTTT	CASSSGQNTGELFF
NA	NA	TRBV7-9	TRBJ1-5	TGTGCCAGCAGCCCAGAGGGCAATCAGCCCCAGCATTTT	CASSPEGNQPQHF